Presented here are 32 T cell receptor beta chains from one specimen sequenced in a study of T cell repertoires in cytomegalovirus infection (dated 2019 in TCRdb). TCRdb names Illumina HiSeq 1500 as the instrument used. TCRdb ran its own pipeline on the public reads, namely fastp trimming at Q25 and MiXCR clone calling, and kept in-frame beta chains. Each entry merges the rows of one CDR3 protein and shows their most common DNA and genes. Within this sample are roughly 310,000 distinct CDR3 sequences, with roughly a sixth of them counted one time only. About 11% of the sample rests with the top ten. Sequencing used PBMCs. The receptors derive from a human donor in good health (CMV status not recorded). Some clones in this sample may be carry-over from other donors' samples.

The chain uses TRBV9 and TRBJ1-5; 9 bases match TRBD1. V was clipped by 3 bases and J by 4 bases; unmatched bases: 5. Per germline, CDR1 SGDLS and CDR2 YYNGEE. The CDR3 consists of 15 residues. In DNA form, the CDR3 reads TGTGCCAGCAGCGCGGGGGGGACAGGGAATCAGCCCCAGCATTTT. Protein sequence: CASSAGGTGNQPQHF.

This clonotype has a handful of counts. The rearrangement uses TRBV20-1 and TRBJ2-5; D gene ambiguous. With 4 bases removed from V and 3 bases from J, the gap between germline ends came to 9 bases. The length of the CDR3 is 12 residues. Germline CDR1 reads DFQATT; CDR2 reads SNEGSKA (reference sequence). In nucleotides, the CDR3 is TGCAGTGCTATTCCTCAGGAAGAGACCCAGTACTTC. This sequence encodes CSAIPQEETQYF.

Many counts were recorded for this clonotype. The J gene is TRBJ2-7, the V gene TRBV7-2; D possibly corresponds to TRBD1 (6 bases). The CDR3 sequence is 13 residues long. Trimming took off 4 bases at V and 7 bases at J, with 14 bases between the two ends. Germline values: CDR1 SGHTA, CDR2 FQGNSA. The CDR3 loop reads CASSSVQGGEQYF. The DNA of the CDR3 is TGTGCCAGCAGCTCTGTACAGGGTGGGGAGCAGTACTTC.

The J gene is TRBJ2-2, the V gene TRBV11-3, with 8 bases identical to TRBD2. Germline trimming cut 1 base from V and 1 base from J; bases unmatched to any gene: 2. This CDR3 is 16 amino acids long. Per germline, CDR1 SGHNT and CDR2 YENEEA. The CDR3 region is CASSLGLAGNTGELFF. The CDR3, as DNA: TGTGCCAGCAGCTTAGGCCTAGCGGGGAACACCGGGGAGCTGTTTTTT.

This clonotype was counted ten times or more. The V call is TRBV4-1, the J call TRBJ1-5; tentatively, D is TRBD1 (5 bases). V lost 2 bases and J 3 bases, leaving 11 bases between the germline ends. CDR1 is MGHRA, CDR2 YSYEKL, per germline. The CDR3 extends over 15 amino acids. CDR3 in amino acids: CASSQPGRVNQPQHF. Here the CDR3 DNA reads TGCGCCAGCAGCCAACCCGGCAGGGTCAATCAGCCCCAGCATTTT.

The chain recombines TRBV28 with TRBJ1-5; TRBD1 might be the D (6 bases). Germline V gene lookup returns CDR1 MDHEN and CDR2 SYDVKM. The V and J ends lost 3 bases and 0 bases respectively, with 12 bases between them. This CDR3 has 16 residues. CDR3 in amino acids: CASSFPSGDSNQPQHF. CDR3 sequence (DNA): TGTGCCAGCAGTTTTCCATCAGGGGATAGCAATCAGCCCCAGCATTTT.

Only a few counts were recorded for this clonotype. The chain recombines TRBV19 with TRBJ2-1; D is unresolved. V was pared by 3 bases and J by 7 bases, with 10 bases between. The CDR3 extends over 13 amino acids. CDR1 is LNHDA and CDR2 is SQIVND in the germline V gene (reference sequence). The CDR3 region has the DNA TGTGCCAGTAGTATCTCTCTCTCGAATGAGCAGTTCTTC. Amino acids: CASSISLSNEQFF.

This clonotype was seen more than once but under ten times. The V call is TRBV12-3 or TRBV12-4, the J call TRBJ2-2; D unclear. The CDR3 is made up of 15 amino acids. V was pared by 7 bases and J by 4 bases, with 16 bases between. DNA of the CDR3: TGTGCCAGCACCTTGGCCACAGCAGGCACCGGGGAGCTGTTTTTT. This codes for CASTLATAGTGELFF.

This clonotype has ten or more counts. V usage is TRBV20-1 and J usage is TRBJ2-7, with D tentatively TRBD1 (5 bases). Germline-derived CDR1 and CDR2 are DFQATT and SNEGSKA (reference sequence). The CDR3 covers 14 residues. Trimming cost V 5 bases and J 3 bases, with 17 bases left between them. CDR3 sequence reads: CSAANDQGDYEQYF. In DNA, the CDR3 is TGCAGTGCTGCAAATGACCAGGGCGACTACGAGCAGTACTTC.

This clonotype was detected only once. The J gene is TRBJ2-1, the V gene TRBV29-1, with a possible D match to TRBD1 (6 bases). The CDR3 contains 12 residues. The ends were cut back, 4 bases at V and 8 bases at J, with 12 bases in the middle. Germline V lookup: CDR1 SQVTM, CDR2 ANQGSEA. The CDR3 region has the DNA TGCAGCGTTGCCCCAGGGGTGGATGAGCAGTTCTTC. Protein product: CSVAPGVDEQFF.

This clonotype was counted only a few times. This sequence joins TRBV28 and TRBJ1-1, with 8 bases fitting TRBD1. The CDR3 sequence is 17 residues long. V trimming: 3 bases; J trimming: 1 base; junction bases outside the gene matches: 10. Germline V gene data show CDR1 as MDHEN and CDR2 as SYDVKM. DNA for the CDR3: TGTGCCAGCAGTTTGTCAGCAGGGGGCGCGACGAACACTGAAGCTTTCTTT. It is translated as CASSLSAGGATNTEAFF.

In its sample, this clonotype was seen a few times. Written as DNA, the CDR3 is TGTGCCAGCACCAGTCTTCCCGGGACTAGCTCTTCCAGTGAGCAGTTCTTC. This codes for CASTSLPGTSSSSEQFF. The V and J genes are TRBV9 and TRBJ2-1; 9 bases align to TRBD2. CDR1 and CDR2 (germline): SGDLS, YYNGEE. V shed 6 bases and J 9 bases; nucleotides not matched to a gene: 19. The CDR3 is 17 amino acids.

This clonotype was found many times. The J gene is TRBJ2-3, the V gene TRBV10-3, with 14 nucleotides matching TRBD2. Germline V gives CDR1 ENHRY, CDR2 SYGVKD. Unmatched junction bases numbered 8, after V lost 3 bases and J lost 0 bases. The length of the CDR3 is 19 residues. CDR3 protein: CAISDGTSGGSVSTDTQYF. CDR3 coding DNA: TGTGCCATCAGTGACGGGACTAGCGGGGGATCAGTTAGCACAGATACGCAGTATTTT.

The CDR3 loop reads CASSESGRSYEQYF. The CDR3 coding sequence is TGTGCCAGCAGTGAATCGGGCAGGTCCTACGAGCAGTACTTC. The V call is TRBV25-1, the J call TRBJ2-7; D unresolved. V lost 1 base, J lost 1 base, and 8 bases lay in between. This CDR3 has 14 amino acids. From germline, CDR1 is MGHDK and CDR2 SYGVNS.

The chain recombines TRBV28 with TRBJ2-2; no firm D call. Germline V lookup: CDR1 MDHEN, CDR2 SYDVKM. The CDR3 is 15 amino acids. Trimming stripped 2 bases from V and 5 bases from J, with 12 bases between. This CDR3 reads CASSLRPLGTGELFF. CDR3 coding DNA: TGTGCCAGCAGTTTAAGGCCGCTCGGGACCGGGGAGCTGTTTTTT. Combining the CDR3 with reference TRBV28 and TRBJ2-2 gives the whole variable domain DVKVTQSSRYLVKRTGEKVFLECVQDMDHENMFWYRQDPGLGLRLIYFSYDVKMKEKGDIPEGYSVSREKKERFSLILESASTNQTSMYLCASSLRPLGTGELFFGEGSRLTVL.

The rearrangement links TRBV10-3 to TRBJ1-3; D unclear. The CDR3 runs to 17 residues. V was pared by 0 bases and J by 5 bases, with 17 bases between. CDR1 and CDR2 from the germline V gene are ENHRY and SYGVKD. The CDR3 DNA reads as TGTGCCATCAGTGAGTCAGAAGCTAAGGGCTCAAGAAACACCATATATTTT. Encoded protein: CAISESEAKGSRNTIYF.

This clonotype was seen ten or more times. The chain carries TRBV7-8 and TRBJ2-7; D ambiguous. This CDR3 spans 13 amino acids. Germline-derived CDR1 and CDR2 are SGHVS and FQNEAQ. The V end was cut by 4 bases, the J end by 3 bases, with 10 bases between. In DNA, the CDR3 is TGTGCCAGCAGCTCCCTAACATTCTACGAGCAGTACTTC. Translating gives CASSSLTFYEQYF.

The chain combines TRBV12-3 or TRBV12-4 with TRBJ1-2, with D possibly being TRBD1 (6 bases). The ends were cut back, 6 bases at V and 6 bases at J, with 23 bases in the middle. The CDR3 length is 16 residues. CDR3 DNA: TGTGCCAGCAGCCCGTACGCGGTGTGGGGGGCTGATGGCTACACCTTC. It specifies CASSPYAVWGADGYTF.

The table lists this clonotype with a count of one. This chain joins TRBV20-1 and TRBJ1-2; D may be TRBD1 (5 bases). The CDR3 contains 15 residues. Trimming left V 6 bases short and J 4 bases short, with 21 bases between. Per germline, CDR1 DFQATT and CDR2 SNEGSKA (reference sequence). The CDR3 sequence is CSAGPGTGEIYGYTF. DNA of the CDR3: TGCAGTGCCGGTCCGGGGACCGGTGAAATCTATGGCTACACCTTC.

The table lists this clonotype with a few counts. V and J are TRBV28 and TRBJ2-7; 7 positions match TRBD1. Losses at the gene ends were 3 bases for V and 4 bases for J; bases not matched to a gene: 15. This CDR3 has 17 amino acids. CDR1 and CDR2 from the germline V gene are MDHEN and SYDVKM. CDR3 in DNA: TGTGCCAGCAGTTTCGGGTTGTCGAGGGGGCGGCCATACGAGCAGTACTTC. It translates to CASSFGLSRGRPYEQYF.

This CDR3 reads CAISTGDNQPQHF. The CDR3 DNA sequence: TGTGCCATCAGTACAGGGGATAATCAGCCCCAGCATTTT. The rearrangement links TRBV10-3 to TRBJ1-5; 7 positions match TRBD1. CDR1 is ENHRY, CDR2 SYGVKD, per germline. The V segment lost 5 bases and the J segment 4 bases; nucleotides outside the gene matches: 2. This CDR3 spans 13 amino acids.

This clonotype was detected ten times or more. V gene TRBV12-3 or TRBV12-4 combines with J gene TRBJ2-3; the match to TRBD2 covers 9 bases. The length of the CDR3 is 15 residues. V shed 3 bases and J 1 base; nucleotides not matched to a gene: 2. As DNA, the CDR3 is TGTGCCAGCAGTTTGGCTAGCGGGGGCACAGATACGCAGTATTTT. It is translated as CASSLASGGTDTQYF.

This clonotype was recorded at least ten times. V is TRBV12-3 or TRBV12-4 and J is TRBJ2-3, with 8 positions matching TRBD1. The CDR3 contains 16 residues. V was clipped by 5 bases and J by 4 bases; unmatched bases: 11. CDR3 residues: CASSVAGTGKADTQYF. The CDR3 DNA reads TGTGCCAGCAGTGTCGCCGGGACAGGAAAAGCAGATACGCAGTATTTT.

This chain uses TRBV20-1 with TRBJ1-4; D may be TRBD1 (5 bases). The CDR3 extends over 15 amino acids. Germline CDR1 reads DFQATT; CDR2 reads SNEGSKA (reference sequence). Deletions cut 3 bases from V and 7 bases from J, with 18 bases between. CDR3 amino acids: CSASPRWEGSEKLFF. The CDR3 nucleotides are TGCAGTGCTAGCCCTAGATGGGAGGGGAGTGAAAAACTGTTTTTT.

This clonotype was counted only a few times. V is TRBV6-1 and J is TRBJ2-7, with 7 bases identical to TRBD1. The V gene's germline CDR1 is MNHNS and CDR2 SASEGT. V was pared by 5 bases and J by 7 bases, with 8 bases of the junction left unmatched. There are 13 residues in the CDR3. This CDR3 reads CASSPGQSLEQYF. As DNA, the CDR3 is TGTGCCAGCAGTCCGGGACAGTCCTTAGAGCAGTACTTC.

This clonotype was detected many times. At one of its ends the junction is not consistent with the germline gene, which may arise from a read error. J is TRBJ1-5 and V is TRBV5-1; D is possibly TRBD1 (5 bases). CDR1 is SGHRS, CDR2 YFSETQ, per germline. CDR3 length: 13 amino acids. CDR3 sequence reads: CASSLGANQPQHF. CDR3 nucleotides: TGTGCCAGCAGCTTAGGGGCCAATCAGCCCCAGCATTTT.

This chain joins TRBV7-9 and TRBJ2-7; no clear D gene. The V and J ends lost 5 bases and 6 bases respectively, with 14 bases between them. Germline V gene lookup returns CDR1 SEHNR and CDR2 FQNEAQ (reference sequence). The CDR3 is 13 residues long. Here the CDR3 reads CASSHPGRSEQYF. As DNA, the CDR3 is TGTGCCAGCAGCCACCCCGGCCGTTCCGAGCAGTACTTC.

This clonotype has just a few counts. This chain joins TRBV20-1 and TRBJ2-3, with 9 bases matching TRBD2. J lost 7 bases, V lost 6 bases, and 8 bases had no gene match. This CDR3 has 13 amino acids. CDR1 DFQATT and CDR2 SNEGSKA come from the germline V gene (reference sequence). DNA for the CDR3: TGCAGTGCCTCAGCGGGGGGTCGAAATACGCAGTATTTT. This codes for CSASAGGRNTQYF.

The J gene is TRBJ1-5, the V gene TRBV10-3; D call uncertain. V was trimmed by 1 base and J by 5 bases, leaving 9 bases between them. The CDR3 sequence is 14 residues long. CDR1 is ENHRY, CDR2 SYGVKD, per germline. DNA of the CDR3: TGTGCCATCAGTGAGTACGGGTCGGATCAGCCCCAGCATTTT. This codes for CAISEYGSDQPQHF.

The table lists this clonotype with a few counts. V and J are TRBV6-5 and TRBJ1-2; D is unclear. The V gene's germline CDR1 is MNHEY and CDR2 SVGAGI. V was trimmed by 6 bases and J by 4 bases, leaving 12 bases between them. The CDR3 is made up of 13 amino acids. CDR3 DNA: TGTGCCAGCAGATACGCAGAAGGCTATGGCTACACCTTC. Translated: CASRYAEGYGYTF.

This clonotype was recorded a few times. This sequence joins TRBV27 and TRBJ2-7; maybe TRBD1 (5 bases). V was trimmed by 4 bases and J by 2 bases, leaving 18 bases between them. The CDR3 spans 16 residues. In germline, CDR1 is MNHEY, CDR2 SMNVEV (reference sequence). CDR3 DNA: TGTGCCAGCAGTTCTACAGGCCACCCCGATCCCTACGAGCAGTACTTC. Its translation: CASSSTGHPDPYEQYF.

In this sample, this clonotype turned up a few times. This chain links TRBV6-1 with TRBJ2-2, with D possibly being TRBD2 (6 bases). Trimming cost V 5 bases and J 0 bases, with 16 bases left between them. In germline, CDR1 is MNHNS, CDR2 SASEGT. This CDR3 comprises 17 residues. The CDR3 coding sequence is TGTGCCAGCAGTCGACAGCATGGCGGGGCGAACACCGGGGAGCTGTTTTTT. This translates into CASSRQHGGANTGELFF.